The rows below give T cell receptor beta chains drawn from one sample of a study of low-dose radiotherapy and immunotherapy resistance in tumors. TCRdb itself ran the reads through MiXCR, one entry per CDR3 protein. The table has 100,000 or so distinct CDR3 sequences, less than 25% seen once. This sample comprised PBMCs, obtained after low-dose radiotherapy plus immunotherapy. The receptor set was obtained from a male donor with prostate cancer. Both conserved end residues are part of each CDR3. D genes are given only for firm matches. Clone size appears in some rows only: once, few, many, or a class for an expanded clone.

j_gene,v_gene,d_gene,abundance,CDR3aa,CDR3nt
TRBJ2-5,TRBV11-2,NA,many,CASSFPMAKETQYF,TGTGCCAGCAGCTTCCCGATGGCTAAAGAGACCCAGTACTTC
TRBJ2-1,TRBV19,NA,many,CASSIIPGRYNEQFF,TGTGCCAGTAGTATAATTCCAGGACGATACAATGAGCAGTTCTTC
TRBJ2-1,TRBV5-1,NA,many,CASSLEGQGKSGEQFF,TGCGCCAGCAGCTTGGAGGGCCAGGGAAAATCCGGGGAGCAGTTCTTC
TRBJ1-1,TRBV2,NA,many,CASSEGRGGTEAFF,TGTGCCAGCAGTGAGGGCAGGGGAGGGACTGAAGCTTTCTTT
TRBJ2-7,TRBV29-1,TRBD1,many,CSVEGGQGGSYEQYF,TGCAGCGTTGAAGGGGGACAGGGTGGGTCCTACGAGCAGTACTTC
TRBJ2-3,TRBV2,TRBD2,many,CASRVGLAGESDTQYF,TGTGCCAGCAGGGTGGGACTAGCGGGGGAGTCGGATACGCAGTATTTT
TRBJ2-2,TRBV5-1,NA,NA,CASSLGVPNTGELFF,TGCGCCAGCTCCCTAGGGGTACCGAACACCGGGGAGCTGTTTTTT
TRBJ2-6,TRBV11-1,NA,many,CASSPGRISPGANVLTF,TGTGCCAGCAGCCCGGGACGGATCAGCCCTGGGGCCAACGTCCTGACTTTC
TRBJ1-6,TRBV6-1,NA,many,CASRQVQNSPLHF,TGTGCCAGCAGACAGGTACAGAATTCACCCCTCCACTTT
TRBJ2-1,TRBV5-1,TRBD2,few,CASSLLAGGSYNEQFF,TGCGCCAGCAGCTTGCTAGCGGGAGGCTCCTACAATGAGCAGTTCTTC
TRBJ2-5,TRBV5-1,TRBD2,few,CASSPQGLAGEETQYF,TGCGCCAGCAGCCCGCAGGGACTAGCGGGGGAAGAGACCCAGTACTTC